This TCR beta chain was recorded in a study of control samples from healthy donors and cancer patients. Clones were read by immunoSEQ multiplex PCR, and TCRdb kept only the in-frame ones, dropping some. The table has 120,000 or so clones, roughly 87% seen once. CDR3 length equals 15 residues. CDR1 and CDR2 from the germline V gene are MDHEN and SYDVKM. V shed 3 bases and J 0 bases; nucleotides not matched to a gene: 5. The sequenced sample was blood. The chain combines TRBV28 with TRBJ2-7; 7 bases align to TRBD2. The receptor was isolated from a young man in good health. This CDR3 reads CASSFPGGSSYEQYF. For the CDR3, the DNA is TGTGCCAGCAGTTTTCCGGGCGGGAGCTCCTACGAGCAGTACTTC.